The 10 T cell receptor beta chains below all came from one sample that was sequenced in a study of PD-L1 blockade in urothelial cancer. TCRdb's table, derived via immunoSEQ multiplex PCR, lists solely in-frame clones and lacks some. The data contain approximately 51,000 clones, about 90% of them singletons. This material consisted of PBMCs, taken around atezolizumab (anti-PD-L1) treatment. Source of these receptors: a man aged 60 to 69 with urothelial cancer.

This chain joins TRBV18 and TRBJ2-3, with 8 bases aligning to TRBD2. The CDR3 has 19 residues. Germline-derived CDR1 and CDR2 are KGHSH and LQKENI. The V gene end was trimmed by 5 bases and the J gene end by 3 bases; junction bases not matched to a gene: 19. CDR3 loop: CASSDRTSSPTRETDTQYF. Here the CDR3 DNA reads TGTGCCAGCTCAGACCGGACTAGCTCTCCGACTAGGGAAACAGATACGCAGTATTTT.

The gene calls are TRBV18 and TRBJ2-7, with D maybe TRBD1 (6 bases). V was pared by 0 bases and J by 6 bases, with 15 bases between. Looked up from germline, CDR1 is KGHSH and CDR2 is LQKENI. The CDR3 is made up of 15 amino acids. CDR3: CASSPPTQGNREQYF. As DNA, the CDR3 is TGTGCCAGCTCACCACCTACTCAGGGGAATCGCGAGCAGTACTTC.

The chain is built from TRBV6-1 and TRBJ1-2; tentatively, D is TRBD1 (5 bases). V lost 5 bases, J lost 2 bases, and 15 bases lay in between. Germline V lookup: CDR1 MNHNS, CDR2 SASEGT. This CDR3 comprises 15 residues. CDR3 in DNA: TGTGCCAGCAGTAAGTCGGCGGGGGACAACTATGGCTACACCTTC. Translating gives CASSKSAGDNYGYTF.

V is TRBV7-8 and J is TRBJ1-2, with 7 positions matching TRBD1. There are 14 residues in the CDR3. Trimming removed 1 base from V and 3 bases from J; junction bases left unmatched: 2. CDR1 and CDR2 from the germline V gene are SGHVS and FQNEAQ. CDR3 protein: CASSLEGTDYGYTF. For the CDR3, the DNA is TGTGCCAGCAGCTTAGAAGGGACAGACTATGGCTACACCTTC.

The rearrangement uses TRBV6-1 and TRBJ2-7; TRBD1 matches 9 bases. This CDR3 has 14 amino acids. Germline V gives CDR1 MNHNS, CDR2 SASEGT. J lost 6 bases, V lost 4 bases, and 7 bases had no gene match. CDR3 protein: CASSAPTGGGEQYF. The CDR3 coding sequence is TGTGCCAGCAGTGCTCCGACAGGGGGGGGCGAGCAGTACTTC.

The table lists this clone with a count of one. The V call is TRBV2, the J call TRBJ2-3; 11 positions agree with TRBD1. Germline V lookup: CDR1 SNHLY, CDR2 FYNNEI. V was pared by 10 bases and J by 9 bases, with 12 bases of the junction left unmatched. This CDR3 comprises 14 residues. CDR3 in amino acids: CATGPGQGDHTQYF. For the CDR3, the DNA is TGTGCCACCGGCCCGGGACAGGGGGATCACACGCAGTATTTT. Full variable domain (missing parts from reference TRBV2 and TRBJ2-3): EPEVTQTPSHQVTQMGQEVILRCVPISNHLYFYWYRQILGQKVEFLVSFYNNEISEKSEIFDDQFSVERPDGSNFTLKIRSTKLEDSAMYFCATGPGQGDHTQYFGPGTRLTVL.

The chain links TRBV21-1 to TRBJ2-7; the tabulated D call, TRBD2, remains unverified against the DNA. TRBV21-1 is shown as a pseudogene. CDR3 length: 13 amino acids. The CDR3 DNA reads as TGTGCCAGAACCCTAGAGGAGGATTACGAGCAGTACTTC. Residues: CARTLEEDYEQYF.

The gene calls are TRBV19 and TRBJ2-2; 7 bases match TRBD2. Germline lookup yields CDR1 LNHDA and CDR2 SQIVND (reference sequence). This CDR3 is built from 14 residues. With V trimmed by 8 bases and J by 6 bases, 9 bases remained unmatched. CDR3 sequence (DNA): TGTGCCAGTCGATGGGGGGGATCGGCCGGGGAGCTGTTTTTT. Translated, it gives CASRWGGSAGELFF. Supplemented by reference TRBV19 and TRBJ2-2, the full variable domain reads DGGITQSPKYLFRKEGQNVTLSCEQNLNHDAMYWYRQDPGQGLRLIYYSQIVNDFQKGDIAEGYSVSREKKESFPLTVTSAQKNPTAFYLCASRWGGSAGELFFGEGSRLTVL.

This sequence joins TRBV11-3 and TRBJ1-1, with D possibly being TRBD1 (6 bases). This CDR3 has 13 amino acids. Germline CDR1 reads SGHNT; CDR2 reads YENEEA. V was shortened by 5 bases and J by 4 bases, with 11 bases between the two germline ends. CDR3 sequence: CASSPQGGTEAFF. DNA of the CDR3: TGTGCCAGCAGCCCACAGGGTGGCACTGAAGCTTTCTTT. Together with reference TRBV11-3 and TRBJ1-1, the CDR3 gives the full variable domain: EAGVVQSPRYKIIEKKQPVAFWCNPISGHNTLYWYLQNLGQGPELLIRYENEEAVDDSQLPKDRFSAERLKGVDSTLKIQPAELGDSAVYLCASSPQGGTEAFFGQGTRLTVV.

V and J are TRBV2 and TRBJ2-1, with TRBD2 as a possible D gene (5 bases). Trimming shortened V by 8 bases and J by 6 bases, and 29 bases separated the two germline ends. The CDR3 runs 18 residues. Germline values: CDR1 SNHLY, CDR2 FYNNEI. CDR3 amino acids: CASVSNPTQRAASNEQFF. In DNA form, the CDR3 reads TGTGCCAGCGTTTCAAACCCGACTCAGAGGGCTGCGAGCAATGAGCAGTTCTTC.